The clone carrying this T cell receptor (beta chain) was seen a handful of times. Its antigen is unknown. The CDR3 length is 18 residues. In germline, CDR1 is MGHRA, CDR2 YSYEKL. J was trimmed by 0 bases and V by 5 bases; bases with no gene match: 7. This record comes from a study of identical twins. Points from the study as a whole: Models, which agreed with sharing between unrelated individuals, nonetheless underestimated the out-of-frame TCR alpha sharing seen in monozygotic twins. Cord blood beta clonotypes that were abundant carried fewer insertions, and memory repertoires showed no such trend.

TCRdb independently ran MiXCR on the 5' RACE reads; one entry per CDR3 protein. The data show roughly 1,500,000 distinct CDR3 sequences, about 32% seen once. There were only healthy Caucasians among the donors. What was sequenced was cord blood. The chain uses TRBV4-1 and TRBJ2-3, with TRBD2 matching over 14 bases. The receptor comes from a newborn girl in good health. The CDR3 here is CASSSGLAGVFSTDTQYF. The CDR3 bases are TGCGCCAGCAGCTCGGGACTAGCGGGAGTTTTTAGCACAGATACGCAGTATTTT.